A selection of T cell receptor beta chains follows, all from one sample in a study of T-cell reconstitution after alpha-beta-depleted transplantation in children. TCRdb passed the PCR reads through MiXCR, listing each CDR3 protein once. Of 200,000 to 300,000 distinct CDR3 sequences listed, more than 10% are singletons. Sequenced here: PBMCs from the stem cell graft donor, sampled from the stem cell graft. These TCRs come from a human donor who donated a stem cell graft to a child with acute lymphoblastic leukemia. Each CDR3 is given with its conserved first and last residue. Fields, in order: clone size, J gene, D gene, V gene, CDR3 DNA, CDR3 protein. A D gene is named only where the DNA matches it firmly. The listing skips clone size in some rows; elsewhere it reads once, few, many or a size class.

- TRBJ2-3 - TRBV7-9 TGTGCCAGCAGCTGGAATATAGGGGCAGATACGCAGTATTTT CASSWNIGADTQYF
many TRBJ2-4 - TRBV7-9 TGTGCCAGCAGCGGTAGAGGGGATGGCAAAAACATTCAGTACTTC CASSGRGDGKNIQYF
many TRBJ2-7 - TRBV27 TGTGCCAGCAGTCCTCGGGCAGACTCCTACGAGCAGTACTTC CASSPRADSYEQYF
many TRBJ2-7 TRBD1 TRBV7-2 TGTGCCAGCAGCTCTCCTGAAGACAGGGGGCTTGAGCAGTACTTC CASSSPEDRGLEQYF
many TRBJ2-1 TRBD2 TRBV7-9 TGTGCCAGCAGCTTACCCCAACTAGCGGGAGAGAATGAGCAGTTCTTC CASSLPQLAGENEQFF
many TRBJ2-5 - TRBV6-6 TGTGCCAGCAGTCGCCCAGGGTTGCCCCAGTACTTC CASSRPGLPQYF
many TRBJ2-1 - TRBV18 TGTGCCAGCTCACCGGTTATTGAGGGTGAGCAGTTCTTC CASSPVIEGEQFF
many TRBJ1-5 - TRBV7-9 TGTGCCAGCAGCTTGGACAGTCAGCCCCAGCATTTT CASSLDSQPQHF
- TRBJ2-2 - TRBV20-1 TGCAGTGCTAGGGGGAGAGGGCCTCTCACCGGGGAGCTGTTTTTT CSARGRGPLTGELFF
many TRBJ2-1 - TRBV20-1 TGCAGTGTACGCTTTCTAGTAAATGAGCAGTTCTTC CSVRFLVNEQFF
many TRBJ2-7 TRBD1 TRBV7-2 TGTGCCAGCAGCTCCCGTATTGGGACAGGGGGCTACTACGAGCAGTACTTC CASSSRIGTGGYYEQYF
many TRBJ1-1 - TRBV3-1 TGTGCCAGCAGCCAATTAAAGCGAGGACCGACTGGTCGGTCCACTGAAGCTTTCTTT CASSQLKRGPTGRSTEAFF
- TRBJ2-5 - TRBV3-1 TGTGCCAGCAGCCAAGAACAGACCTCCCTAATGACCCAGTACTTC CASSQEQTSLMTQYF
many TRBJ2-7 - TRBV20-1 TGCAGTGCTAGAGATCAATCTCGGTTAGGACCAGCAGGCTACGAGCAGTACTTC CSARDQSRLGPAGYEQYF
many TRBJ2-3 - TRBV7-2 TGTGCCAGCAGCTTAGGGGACAAGTGGGATACGCAGTATTTT CASSLGDKWDTQYF
many TRBJ2-7 TRBD2 TRBV4-2 TGTGCCAGCAGCCACGAATTTAGCGGGAGGGCATACGAGCAGTACTTC CASSHEFSGRAYEQYF
- TRBJ2-2 - TRBV7-9 TGTGCCAGCAGCTCTAGCCGGAACACCGGGGAGCTGTTTTTT CASSSSRNTGELFF
many TRBJ1-4 TRBD1 TRBV20-1 TGCAGTGCTCGGACAGGGGGCGAGGAAAAACTGTTTTTT CSARTGGEEKLFF
many TRBJ2-3 - TRBV3-1 TGTGCCAGCAGCCAAGAAAGCACAGATACGCAGTATTTT CASSQESTDTQYF
many TRBJ1-2 TRBD1 TRBV5-4 TGTGCCAGCAGCTTGGGCCTCACAGGGACAGGTGGAGGCTACACCTTC CASSLGLTGTGGGYTF
many TRBJ1-6 - TRBV20-1 TGCAGTGCTAGAGAAACAGGGAGGGGGAATTCACCCCTCCACTTT CSARETGRGNSPLHF
- TRBJ2-5 TRBD2 TRBV2 TGTGCCAGCAGTTTTAGTGGATTCGCTAGCGGGATGAGAAAGACCCAGTACTTC CASSFSGFASGMRKTQYF
few TRBJ1-5 - TRBV7-2 TGTGCCAGCAGCTTAGGCAGGGCCGGCCAGCCCCAGCATTTT CASSLGRAGQPQHF
many TRBJ1-1 - TRBV12-3/TRBV12-4 TGTGCCAGCAGTTTACGGCACGCCAACACTGAAGCTTTCTTT CASSLRHANTEAFF
many TRBJ1-3 - TRBV5-1 TGCGCCAGCAGCTTGGCCAAGGGGGGCTCTGGAAACACCATATATTTT CASSLAKGGSGNTIYF
few TRBJ2-2 - TRBV6-2/TRBV6-3 TGTGCCGTCGGGGGCGGGAACACCGGGGAGCTGTTTTTT CAVGGGNTGELFF
many TRBJ1-1 - TRBV5-1 TGCGCCAGCAGCTTGGTTCCAGGAGAGAACACTGAAGCTTTCTTT CASSLVPGENTEAFF
many TRBJ1-1 - TRBV29-1 TGCAGCGTTTCAGAGGCGGGGACTGAAGCTTTCTTT CSVSEAGTEAFF
many TRBJ1-5 - TRBV24-1 TGTGCCACCAGTGATTTCGGGGGTTACGGGCCCCAGCATTTT CATSDFGGYGPQHF
once TRBJ2-7 - TRBV7-2 TGTGCCAGCAGCTTAGATAGAGGGTTCTACGAGCAGTACTTC CASSLDRGFYEQYF
many TRBJ2-3 - TRBV7-2 TGTGCCAGCAGCTTAGAGTATAGCACAGATACGCAGTATTTT CASSLEYSTDTQYF
many TRBJ2-2 TRBD1 TRBV12-5 TGTGCTAGTGGACTTAGGGGACAGGGGACCGGGGAGCTGTTTTTT CASGLRGQGTGELFF
- TRBJ2-2 TRBD1 TRBV7-3 TGTGCCAGCAGCTCGACAGGGGCCCCGGGCACCGGGGAGCTGTTTTTT CASSSTGAPGTGELFF
many TRBJ1-6 - TRBV27 TGTGCCAGCAGTTTAAGAGGGGCCCGAAATTCACCCCTCCACTTT CASSLRGARNSPLHF
many TRBJ2-3 TRBD2 TRBV28 TGTGCCAGCAGTTCCCGAGTAGGAGGTCTAGCGGGAGGGACAGATACGCAGTATTTT CASSSRVGGLAGGTDTQYF
many TRBJ2-7 TRBD1 TRBV27 TGTGCCAGCGCAATGGGCAGGGGGTACGAGCAGTACTTC CASAMGRGYEQYF
many TRBJ2-3 TRBD2 TRBV6-2/TRBV6-3 TGTGCCAGCAGTTACACCCTACTAGCGGGGGGACCACCCTACACAGATACGCAGTATTTT CASSYTLLAGGPPYTDTQYF
many TRBJ2-7 - TRBV20-1 TGCAGTGCTGAGAGAGGGCCGTACGAGCAGTACTTC CSAERGPYEQYF
many TRBJ2-1 - TRBV7-9 TGTGCCAGCAGCACCGGGACTTCTTCACGGGGCAATGAGCAGTTCTTC CASSTGTSSRGNEQFF
- TRBJ2-5 TRBD2 TRBV19 TGTGCCAGTACCACCAGCGGGGGTACGGAGACCCAGTACTTC CASTTSGGTETQYF
many TRBJ1-2 - TRBV11-2 TGTGCCAGCAGCGGGGGTACAGGGATTCACTATGGCTACACCTTC CASSGGTGIHYGYTF
many TRBJ1-5 - TRBV20-1 TGCAGTGCTAGTCCCACCGGGGTAGGAAATCAGCCCCAGCATTTT CSASPTGVGNQPQHF
many TRBJ2-1 TRBD1 TRBV5-1 TGCGCCAGCAGTCAAGATGAGGGGGCGCAAGTGGACAATGAGCAGTTCTTC CASSQDEGAQVDNEQFF
many TRBJ2-5 - TRBV20-1 TGCAGTGCTAGTTTAACCGGTATACAGACCCAGTACTTC CSASLTGIQTQYF
many TRBJ2-3 TRBD2 TRBV6-2/TRBV6-3 TGTGCCAGCAGTTACTCCCGGCAGGCGCCTAGCGGGGCGTACACAGATACGCAGTATTTT CASSYSRQAPSGAYTDTQYF
few TRBJ2-1 - TRBV4-3 TGCGCCAGCAGCCAAGAACGAAGCGGACCCTACAATGAGCAGTTCTTC CASSQERSGPYNEQFF
many TRBJ2-5 TRBD1 TRBV7-2 TGTGCCAGCAGCCCTGGACAGGGAGAGACCCAGTACTTC CASSPGQGETQYF
many TRBJ1-5 TRBD1 TRBV6-5 TGTGCCAGCAGTTATCCAGGACAGGCGCAGCATTTT CASSYPGQAQHF
many TRBJ2-4 - TRBV12-3/TRBV12-4 TGTGCCAGCAGTTTTTCGCCGGAAAACATTCAGTACTTC CASSFSPENIQYF
many TRBJ2-1 - TRBV20-1 TGCAGTGCTAGAGATTGGCAAAACAATGAGCAGTTCTTC CSARDWQNNEQFF
many TRBJ1-6 - TRBV5-1 TGCGCCAGCAGTAGGGGTGTTGGAAATTCACCCCTCCACTTT CASSRGVGNSPLHF
many TRBJ1-1 - TRBV12-3/TRBV12-4 TGTGCCAGCAGCCCAGGACTGAGAAACACTGAAGCTTTCTTT CASSPGLRNTEAFF
many TRBJ2-6 - TRBV5-1 TGCGCCAGCAGCTTGGGGGTTCAGAGGGCTGGGGCCAACGTCCTGACTTTC CASSLGVQRAGANVLTF
many TRBJ2-3 - TRBV12-3/TRBV12-4 TGTGCCAGCAGTATCGAAGATACGCAGTATTTT CASSIEDTQYF
many TRBJ1-5 TRBD1 TRBV2 TGTGCCAGCAGTGCGACAGGGGGATATCAGCCCCAGCATTTT CASSATGGYQPQHF
- TRBJ2-1 - TRBV12-3/TRBV12-4 TGTGCCAGCAGGGGGAGGAGGTACAATGAGCAGTTCTTC CASRGRRYNEQFF
many TRBJ2-7 - TRBV20-1 TGCAGTGCTAGAGGTTTCTCCTACGAGCAGTACTTC CSARGFSYEQYF
- TRBJ2-3 - TRBV7-2 TGTGCCAGCAGCCCACGGATTCGGTCGGGCACAGATACGCAGTATTTT CASSPRIRSGTDTQYF
- TRBJ2-7 - TRBV10-3 TGTGCCATCTCCCTCGGATCGGGGGTAACCTACGAGCAGTACTTC CAISLGSGVTYEQYF
few TRBJ2-7 TRBD2 TRBV7-2 TGTGCCAGCAGCTTAGCCCTGGCGGGGGGAGGCTCCTACGAGCAGTACTTC CASSLALAGGGSYEQYF